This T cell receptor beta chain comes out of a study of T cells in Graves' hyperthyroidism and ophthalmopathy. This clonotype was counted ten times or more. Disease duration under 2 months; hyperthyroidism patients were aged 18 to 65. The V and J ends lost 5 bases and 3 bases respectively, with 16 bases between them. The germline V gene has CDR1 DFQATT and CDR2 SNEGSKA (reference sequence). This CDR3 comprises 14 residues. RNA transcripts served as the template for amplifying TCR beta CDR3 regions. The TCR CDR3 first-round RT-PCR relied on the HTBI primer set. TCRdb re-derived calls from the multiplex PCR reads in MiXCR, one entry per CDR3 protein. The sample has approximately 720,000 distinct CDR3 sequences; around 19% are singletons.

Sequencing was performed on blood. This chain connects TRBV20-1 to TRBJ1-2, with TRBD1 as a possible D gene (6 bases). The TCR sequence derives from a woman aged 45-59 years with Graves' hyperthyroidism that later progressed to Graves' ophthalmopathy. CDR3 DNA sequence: TGCAGTGCTCAACCGGGGGGCGCCTACTATGGCTACACCTTC. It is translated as CSAQPGGAYYGYTF.